This entry is about one T cell receptor (beta chain). As originally analysed: Estimation of nucleated cell counts relied on the amplification of reference gene primers. Produced via immunoSEQ multiplex PCR; TCRdb's table is partial and in-frame only. V and J calls and clone size follow that table, whereas D and trimming were derived from the DNA. Among about 280,000 clones listed, around nine tenths were seen once. These data are taken from a study of blood T cell repertoires in COVID-19. Study context: Sites in the United States, Italy and Spain provided acute and convalescent COVID-19 samples. Sources were T cells, B-cell-depleted T cells, or PBMCs; the material itself was cDNA or gDNA.

With V trimmed by 6 bases and J by 6 bases, 5 bases remained unmatched. CDR3 size: 14 residues. The germline CDR1 and CDR2 sequences are KGHDR and SFDVKD. The specimen sequenced was peripheral blood. This chain links TRBV24-1 with TRBJ2-4, with 9 bases matching TRBD1. The sequence was obtained from a man between 40 and 49 years old with active or convalescent COVID-19. CDR3 nucleotides: TGTGCCACCAGTACAGGGGGCGGGGGAAACATTCAGTACTTC. Encoded protein: CATSTGGGGNIQYF.